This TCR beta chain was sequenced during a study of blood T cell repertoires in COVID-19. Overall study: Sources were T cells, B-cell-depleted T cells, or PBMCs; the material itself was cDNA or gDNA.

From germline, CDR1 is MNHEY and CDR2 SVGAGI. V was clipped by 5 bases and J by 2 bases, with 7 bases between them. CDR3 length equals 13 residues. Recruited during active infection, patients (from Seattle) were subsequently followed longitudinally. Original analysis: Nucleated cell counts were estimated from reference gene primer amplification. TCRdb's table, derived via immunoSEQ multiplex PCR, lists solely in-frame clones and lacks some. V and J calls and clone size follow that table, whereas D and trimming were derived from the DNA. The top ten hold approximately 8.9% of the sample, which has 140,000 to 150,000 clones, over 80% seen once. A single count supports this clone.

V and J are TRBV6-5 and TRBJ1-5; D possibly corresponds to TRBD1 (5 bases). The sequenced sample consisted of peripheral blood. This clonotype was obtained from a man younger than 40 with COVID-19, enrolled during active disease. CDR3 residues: CASSRQRNQPQHF. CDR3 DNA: TGTGCCAGCAGTCGACAGCGCAATCAGCCCCAGCATTTT.